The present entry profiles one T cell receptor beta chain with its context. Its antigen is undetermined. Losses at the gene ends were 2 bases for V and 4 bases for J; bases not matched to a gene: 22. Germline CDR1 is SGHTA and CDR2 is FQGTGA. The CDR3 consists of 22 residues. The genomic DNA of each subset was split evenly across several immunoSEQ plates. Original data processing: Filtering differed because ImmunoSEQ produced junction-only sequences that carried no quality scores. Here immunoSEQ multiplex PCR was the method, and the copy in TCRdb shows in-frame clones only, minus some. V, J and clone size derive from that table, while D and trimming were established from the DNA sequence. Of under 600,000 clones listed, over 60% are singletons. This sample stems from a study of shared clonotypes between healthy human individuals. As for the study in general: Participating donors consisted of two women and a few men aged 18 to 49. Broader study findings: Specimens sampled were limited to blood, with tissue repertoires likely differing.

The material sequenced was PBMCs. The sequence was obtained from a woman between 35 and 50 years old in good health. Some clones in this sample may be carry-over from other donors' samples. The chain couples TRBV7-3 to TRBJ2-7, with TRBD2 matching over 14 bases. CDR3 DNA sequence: TGTGCCAGCAGCTTAGTCCGTAAGACCCTTTCGACTAGCGGGAGGGCCGGGTACGAGCAGTACTTC. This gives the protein CASSLVRKTLSTSGRAGYEQYF.